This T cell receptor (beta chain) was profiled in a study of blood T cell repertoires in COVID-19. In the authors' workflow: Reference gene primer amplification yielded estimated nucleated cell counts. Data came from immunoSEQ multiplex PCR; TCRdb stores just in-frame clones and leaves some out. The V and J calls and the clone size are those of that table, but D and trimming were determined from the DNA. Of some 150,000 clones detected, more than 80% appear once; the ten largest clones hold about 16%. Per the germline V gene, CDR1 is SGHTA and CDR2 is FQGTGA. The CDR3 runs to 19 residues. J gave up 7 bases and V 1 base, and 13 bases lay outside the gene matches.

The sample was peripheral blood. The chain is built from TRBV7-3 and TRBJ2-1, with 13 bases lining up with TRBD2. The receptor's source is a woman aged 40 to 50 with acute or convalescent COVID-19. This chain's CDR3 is CASSLMTSRTSGRSNEQFF. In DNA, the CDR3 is TGTGCCAGCAGCTTAATGACGTCGAGGACTAGCGGGAGATCTAATGAGCAGTTCTTC. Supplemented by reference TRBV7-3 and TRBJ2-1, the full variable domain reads GAGVSQTPSNKVTEKGKYVELRCDPISGHTALYWYRQSLGQGPEFLIYFQGTGAADDSGLPNDRFFAVRPEGSVSTLKIQRTERGDSAVYLCASSLMTSRTSGRSNEQFFGPGTRLTVL.